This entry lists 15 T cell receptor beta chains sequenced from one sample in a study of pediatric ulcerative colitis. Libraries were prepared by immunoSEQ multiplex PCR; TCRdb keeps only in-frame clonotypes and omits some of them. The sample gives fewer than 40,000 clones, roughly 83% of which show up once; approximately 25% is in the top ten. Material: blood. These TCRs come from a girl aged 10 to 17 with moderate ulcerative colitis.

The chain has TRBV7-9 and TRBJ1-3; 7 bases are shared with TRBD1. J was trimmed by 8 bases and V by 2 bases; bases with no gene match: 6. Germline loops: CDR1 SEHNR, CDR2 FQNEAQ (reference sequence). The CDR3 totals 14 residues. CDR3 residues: CASSLSAGGDTIYF. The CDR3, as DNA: TGTGCCAGCAGCTTATCGGCAGGGGGGGACACCATATATTTT.

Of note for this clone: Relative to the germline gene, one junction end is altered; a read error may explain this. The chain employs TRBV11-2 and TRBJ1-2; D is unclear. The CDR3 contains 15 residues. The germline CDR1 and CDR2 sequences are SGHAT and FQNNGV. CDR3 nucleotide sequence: TGCGCCAGCAGCCAAGATAGAAACCTCCTCTATGGCTACACCTTC. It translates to CASSQDRNLLYGYTF.

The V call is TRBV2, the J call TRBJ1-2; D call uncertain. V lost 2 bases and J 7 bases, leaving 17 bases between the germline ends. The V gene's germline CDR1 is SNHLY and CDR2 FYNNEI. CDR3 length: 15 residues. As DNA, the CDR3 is TGTGCCAGCAGTGAAAGTTCGGGCACCCCGGGTGGCTACACCTTC. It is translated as CASSESSGTPGGYTF.

This CDR3 is CASSPGGTGSYEQYF. DNA for the CDR3: TGCGCCAGCAGCCCTGGCGGGACAGGGTCCTACGAGCAGTACTTC. The chain employs TRBV5-1 and TRBJ2-5; 9 bases fit TRBD1. The closer fit of TRBJ2-7 to the DNA end suggests the J call may be wrong. The CDR3 runs 15 residues. The V gene's germline CDR1 is SGHRS and CDR2 YFSETQ.

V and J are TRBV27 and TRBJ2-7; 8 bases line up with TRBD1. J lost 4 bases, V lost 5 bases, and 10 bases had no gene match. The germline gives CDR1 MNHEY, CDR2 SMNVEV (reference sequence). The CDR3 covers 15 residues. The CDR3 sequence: CASSLTGTGLYEQYF. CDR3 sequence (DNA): TGTGCCAGCAGTCTCACCGGGACAGGCTTGTACGAGCAGTACTTC.

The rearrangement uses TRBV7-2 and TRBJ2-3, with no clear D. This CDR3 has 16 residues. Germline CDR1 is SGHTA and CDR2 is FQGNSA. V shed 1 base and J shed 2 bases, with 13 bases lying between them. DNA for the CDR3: TGTGCCAGCAGCTTAGGGATAGGTCTCCTCACAGATACGCAGTATTTT. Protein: CASSLGIGLLTDTQYF.

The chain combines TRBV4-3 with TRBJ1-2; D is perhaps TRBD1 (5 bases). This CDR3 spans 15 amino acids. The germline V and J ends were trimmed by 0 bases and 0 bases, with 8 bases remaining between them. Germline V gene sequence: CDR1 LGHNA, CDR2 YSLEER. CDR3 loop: CASSQEWGTNYGYTF. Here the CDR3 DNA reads TGCGCCAGCAGCCAAGAATGGGGGACTAACTATGGCTACACCTTC.

The CDR3: CASSQDLPDTQYF. DNA of the CDR3: TGTGCCAGCAGCCAAGATTTGCCAGATACGCAGTATTTT. The chain couples TRBV14 to TRBJ2-3; unclear D gene. With 0 bases removed from V and 4 bases from J, the gap between germline ends came to 5 bases. This CDR3 comprises 13 residues. From germline, CDR1 is SGHDN and CDR2 FVKESK.

Here the CDR3 reads CAWSVNWAGNTIYF. In nucleotides, the CDR3 is TGTGCCTGGAGTGTAAACTGGGCAGGAAACACCATATATTTT. The chain joins TRBV30 to TRBJ1-3; D remains unclear. V was trimmed by 0 bases and J by 4 bases, leaving 10 bases between them. CDR3 length: 14 residues. Germline V gene sequence: CDR1 GTSNPN, CDR2 SVGIG (reference sequence).

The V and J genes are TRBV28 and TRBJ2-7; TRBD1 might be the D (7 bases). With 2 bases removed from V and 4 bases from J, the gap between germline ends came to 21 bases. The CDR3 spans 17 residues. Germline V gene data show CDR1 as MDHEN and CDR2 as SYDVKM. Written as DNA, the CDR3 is TGTGCCAGCAGTTTACTCCTTTCGAGACAGGGACTTTACGAGCAGTACTTC. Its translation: CASSLLLSRQGLYEQYF.

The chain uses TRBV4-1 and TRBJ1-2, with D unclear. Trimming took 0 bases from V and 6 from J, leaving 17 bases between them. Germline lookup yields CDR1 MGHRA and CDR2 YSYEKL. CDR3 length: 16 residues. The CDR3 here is CASSQERVMINHGYTF. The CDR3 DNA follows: TGCGCCAGCAGCCAAGAACGGGTGATGATAAACCATGGCTACACCTTC.

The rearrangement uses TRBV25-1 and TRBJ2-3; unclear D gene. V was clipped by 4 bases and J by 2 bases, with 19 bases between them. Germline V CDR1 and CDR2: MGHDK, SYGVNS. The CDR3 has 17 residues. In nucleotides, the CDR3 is TGTGCCAGCAGTGTCCCAACAGTTTCTCCTGACACAGATACGCAGTATTTT. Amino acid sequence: CASSVPTVSPDTDTQYF.

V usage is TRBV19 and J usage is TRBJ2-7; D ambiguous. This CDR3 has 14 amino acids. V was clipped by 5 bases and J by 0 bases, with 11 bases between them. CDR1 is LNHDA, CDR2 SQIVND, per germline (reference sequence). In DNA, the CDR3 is TGTGCCAGTAGTGGGTACGGCAGCTCCTACGAGCAGTACTTC. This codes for CASSGYGSSYEQYF.

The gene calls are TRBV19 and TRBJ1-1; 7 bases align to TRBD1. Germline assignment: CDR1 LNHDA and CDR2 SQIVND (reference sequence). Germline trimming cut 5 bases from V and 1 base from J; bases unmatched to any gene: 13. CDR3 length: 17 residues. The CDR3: CASSFPSTGTANTEAFF. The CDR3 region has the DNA TGTGCCAGTAGTTTCCCCTCCACCGGGACAGCGAACACTGAAGCTTTCTTT.

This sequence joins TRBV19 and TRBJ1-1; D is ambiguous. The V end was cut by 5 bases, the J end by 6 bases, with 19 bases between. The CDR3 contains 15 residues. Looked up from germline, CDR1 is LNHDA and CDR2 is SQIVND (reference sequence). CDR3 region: CASSFSLGVGSEAFF. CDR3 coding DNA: TGTGCCAGTAGTTTTAGTCTCGGGGTAGGCTCTGAAGCTTTCTTT.